These 16 T cell receptor beta chains were all obtained from the same sample, sequenced in a study of human T cells and chemical hapten exposure. The authors extracted total RNA from unfractionated whole blood. Single cDNA molecules in the library carried unique molecular identifiers attached during preparation. MiXCR was run by TCRdb on the reads, yielding one entry per CDR3 protein. This sample has about 120,000 distinct CDR3 sequences, with over 7% found just once. The sequenced sample was whole blood. The receptors derive from a human donor in good health. Some clones in this sample may be carry-over from other donors' samples.

This clonotype has ten or more counts. The chain recombines TRBV12-3 or TRBV12-4 with TRBJ2-2; D is uncertain. The CDR3 spans 13 residues. V lost 6 bases, J lost 1 base, and 6 bases lay in between. CDR3 amino acids: CASSLLNTGELFF. Here the CDR3 DNA reads TGTGCCAGCAGCCTCTTGAACACCGGGGAGCTGTTTTTT.

The CDR3 bases are TGCAGCGTAAGGAGGAAATACTATGGCTACACCTTC. Its protein is CSVRRKYYGYTF. The chain couples TRBV29-1 to TRBJ1-2, with D uncertain. The V and J ends lost 6 bases and 3 bases respectively, with 11 bases between them. The length of the CDR3 is 12 residues. Germline assignment: CDR1 SQVTM and CDR2 ANQGSEA. Filled out from reference TRBV29-1 and TRBJ1-2, the complete variable domain reads SAVISQKPSRDICQRGTSLTIQCQVDSQVTMMFWYRQQPGQSLTLIATANQGSEATYESGFVIDKFPISRPNLTFSTLTVSNMSPEDSSIYLCSVRRKYYGYTFGSGTRLTVV.

A few counts support this clonotype. V usage is TRBV20-1 and J usage is TRBJ1-5; possible D gene TRBD1, 6 bases. This CDR3 is 14 amino acids long. In germline, CDR1 is DFQATT, CDR2 SNEGSKA (reference sequence). V was cut by 3 bases and J by 2 bases, with 11 bases left in between. This CDR3 is CSARHRVGNQPQHF. The CDR3 DNA reads TGCAGTGCTAGGCACAGGGTCGGCAATCAGCCCCAGCATTTT.

This rearrangement joins TRBV7-2 to TRBJ1-1; 7 bases line up with TRBD1. This CDR3 has 16 amino acids. The germline V gene encodes CDR1 SGHTA and CDR2 FQGNSA. The V and J ends lost 5 bases and 0 bases, in that order; junction bases with no gene match: 9. The CDR3 here is CASSRGQYRLNTEAFF. The CDR3 nucleotides are TGTGCCAGCAGCCGGGGACAGTATAGATTGAACACTGAAGCTTTCTTT.

This clonotype was seen a handful of times. The chain joins TRBV20-1 to TRBJ1-1; TRBD1 might be the D (5 bases). Trimming removed 5 bases at V and 1 base at J, with 17 bases between. CDR1 DFQATT and CDR2 SNEGSKA come from the germline V gene (reference sequence). The CDR3 spans 15 residues. The CDR3 spells CSAAPPGTRNTEAFF. DNA of the CDR3: TGCAGTGCTGCCCCCCCGGGGACTAGGAACACTGAAGCTTTCTTT.

The rearrangement uses TRBV5-1 and TRBJ2-1, with 10 bases aligning to TRBD2. The V and J ends lost 0 bases and 0 bases, in that order; junction bases with no gene match: 3. In germline, CDR1 is SGHRS, CDR2 YFSETQ. CDR3 length equals 17 residues. The CDR3 nucleotides read TGCGCCAGCAGCTTGGAGCTAGCGGGGGCCTCCTACAATGAGCAGTTCTTC. It is translated as CASSLELAGASYNEQFF.

This clonotype has only a few counts. The chain recombines TRBV11-2 with TRBJ2-7, with 9 positions matching TRBD2. Germline V gives CDR1 SGHAT, CDR2 FQNNGV. Trimming at V came to 0 bases and at J to 5 bases, leaving 8 bases not matched to a gene. The CDR3 sequence is 16 residues long. CDR3 amino acids: CASSLDRIAGAHEQYF. CDR3 coding DNA: TGTGCCAGCAGCTTAGATCGAATAGCGGGAGCCCACGAGCAGTACTTC.

This rearrangement joins TRBV27 to TRBJ2-4, with 9 bases identical to TRBD2. The CDR3 extends over 18 amino acids. Germline trimming cut 2 bases from V and 0 bases from J; bases unmatched to any gene: 8. Germline lookup yields CDR1 MNHEY and CDR2 SMNVEV (reference sequence). The CDR3 here is CASSLGRSGSGAKNIQYF. The CDR3, as DNA: TGTGCCAGCAGTTTAGGGCGTAGCGGGAGCGGAGCCAAAAACATTCAGTACTTC.

In DNA, the CDR3 is TGTGCCAGTAGTATATCAGACAGTACCAGCAATCAGCCCCAGCATTTT. Protein sequence: CASSISDSTSNQPQHF. The V gene is TRBV19, the J gene TRBJ1-5; D is perhaps TRBD1 (5 bases). CDR1 is LNHDA, CDR2 SQIVND, per germline (reference sequence). This CDR3 comprises 16 residues. V gave up 2 bases and J gave up 1 base, with 12 bases separating them.

This clonotype was observed many times. The rearrangement joins TRBV29-1 to TRBJ1-5, with 7 bases identical to TRBD1. There are 14 residues in the CDR3. Germline CDR1 is SQVTM and CDR2 is ANQGSEA. J gave up 5 bases and V 7 bases, and 11 bases lay outside the gene matches. CDR3 in DNA: TGCAGCGCCTGGGACAGTGCATGGGATCAGCCCCAGCATTTT. Its protein product is CSAWDSAWDQPQHF.

This clonotype was counted many times. The J gene is TRBJ1-3, the V gene TRBV28, with D possibly TRBD1 on 5 matching bases. The V end lost 2 bases, the J end lost 9 bases, and 20 bases lay between the germline ends. The germline V gene encodes CDR1 MDHEN and CDR2 SYDVKM. This CDR3 is built from 16 residues. CDR3 DNA sequence: TGTGCCAGCAGTTTACAAAAAGGGGCAGTTGGGCCCACCATATATTTT. It specifies CASSLQKGAVGPTIYF.

This clonotype occurred a few times. V gene TRBV20-1 combines with J gene TRBJ2-3, with D unresolved. The CDR3 is 14 residues long. V lost 6 bases and J 6 bases, leaving 19 bases between the germline ends. Germline-derived CDR1 and CDR2 are DFQATT and SNEGSKA (reference sequence). CDR3 sequence: CSAAPLPLQDTQYF. The CDR3 nucleotides read TGCAGTGCCGCGCCACTCCCTCTCCAGGATACGCAGTATTTT.

In this sample, this clonotype turned up a few times. This chain connects TRBV12-3 or TRBV12-4 to TRBJ2-2; 14 nucleotides match TRBD2. The V gene end was trimmed by 5 bases and the J gene end by 7 bases; junction bases not matched to a gene: 3. The CDR3 runs to 15 residues. The CDR3 region is CASSMGLAGVGELFF. CDR3 nucleotides: TGTGCCAGCAGTATGGGACTAGCGGGGGTCGGGGAGCTGTTTTTT.

There are many counts of this clonotype. The chain is built from TRBV28 and TRBJ1-1, with D possibly matching TRBD1 (6 bases). The CDR3 loop spans 16 amino acids. Germline CDR1 and CDR2: MDHEN and SYDVKM. The germline V and J ends were trimmed by 2 bases and 0 bases, with 13 bases remaining between them. The CDR3 bases are TGTGCCAGCAGTTTAAGTACAGGGAACGTGAACACTGAAGCTTTCTTT. Translated: CASSLSTGNVNTEAFF.

The chain combines TRBV5-1 with TRBJ2-5; no clear D. V lost 1 base and J 2 bases, leaving 9 bases between the germline ends. The CDR3 consists of 14 residues. The germline V gene has CDR1 SGHRS and CDR2 YFSETQ. DNA for the CDR3: TGCGCCAGCAGCTTGAGCCTGGGGCAAGAGACCCAGTACTTC. Translation gives CASSLSLGQETQYF.

This clonotype was seen ten or more times. The chain uses TRBV5-4 and TRBJ1-1; unclear D gene. This CDR3 spans 14 amino acids. The V end was cut by 2 bases, the J end by 0 bases, with 8 bases between. Germline CDR1 and CDR2: SGHNT and YYREEE (reference sequence). DNA of the CDR3: TGTGCCAGCAGCTTTTTTTCTTTGAACACTGAAGCTTTCTTT. It encodes CASSFFSLNTEAFF. Together with reference TRBV5-4 and TRBJ1-1, the CDR3 gives the full variable domain: ETGVTQSPTHLIKTRGQQVTLRCSSQSGHNTVSWYQQALGQGPQFIFQYYREEENGRGNFPPRFSGLQFPNYSSELNVNALELDDSALYLCASSFFSLNTEAFFGQGTRLTVV.